This TCR beta chain was recorded in a study of shared clonotypes between healthy human individuals. Study information: Donor composition was two women and three men, aged 18 to 49. Study observations and caveats: The study sampled only blood, and tissue repertoires likely differ.

Some clones are missing from TCRdb's copy, which holds only in-frame ones; the method was immunoSEQ multiplex PCR. The sample records approximately 500,000 clones, about four fifths being singletons. This clone came up a few times. Its antigen is as yet unknown. Germline assignment: CDR1 GTSNPN and CDR2 SVGIG (reference sequence). The J segment lost 12 bases and the V segment lost 1 base, leaving 8 bases of the junction unmatched. The CDR3 is 13 amino acids. The specimen was PBMCs. The receptor was derived from a woman in her forties in good health. Some clones in this sample may be carry-over from other donors' samples. The V gene is TRBV30, the J gene TRBJ1-5, with TRBD1 matching over 8 bases. The CDR3 loop is CAWSEDRAKGQHF. The CDR3 bases are TGTGCCTGGAGTGAGGACAGGGCAAAGGGCCAGCATTTT.